A selection of T cell receptor beta chains follows, all from one sample in a study of T cell responses to AZD1222 COVID-19 vaccine. Method: immunoSEQ multiplex PCR; TCRdb's copy keeps in-frame clones and lacks some. The sample comprises approximately 110,000 clones, more than 75% of which are singletons, and roughly 7.7% rests with the top ten. This specimen consisted of peripheral blood, obtained on day 0 of AZD1222 vaccination. The receptors originated from an adult in good health. Both conserved end residues are part of each CDR3. A D gene is named only where the DNA matches it firmly. Size values are once, few and many counts, or a class for expanded clones, and some rows have none.

TRBV13	TRBJ2-7	.	TRBD1	TGTGCCAGCAGCCGAAGGGACAGTGGTCCCTACGAGCAGTACTTC	CASSRRDSGPYEQYF
TRBV1	TRBJ2-7	once	.	TGCACCAGCAGCCAAGGGACCGGGACAGGGGCTTACGAGCAGTACTTC	CTSSQGTGTGAYEQYF
TRBV11-2	TRBJ1-4	.	TRBD1	TGTGCCAGCAGCTCCACAGGGGGCGATGAAAAACTGTTTTTT	CASSSTGGDEKLFF
TRBV4-2	TRBJ2-3	.	TRBD2	TGTGCCAGCAGCCTAGCGGGGGGGACCACAGATACGCAGTATTTT	CASSLAGGTTDTQYF
TRBV5-4	TRBJ2-7	few	.	TGTGCCAGCACCGCTGCGGACAGCTCCTACGAGCAGTACTTC	CASTAADSSYEQYF
TRBV4-3	TRBJ1-1	.	.	TGCGCCAGCAGCCAAGGTCAGGGGCGGGTCACTGAAGCTTTCTTT	CASSQGQGRVTEAFF
TRBV6-5	TRBJ1-2	.	.	TGTGCCAGCAGTTACTCTACAGGAAACTATGGCTACACCTTC	CASSYSTGNYGYTF
TRBV7-9	TRBJ1-1	.	.	TGTGCCAGCAGCTTTAGCGGGGCGGGCACTGAAGCTTTCTTT	CASSFSGAGTEAFF
TRBV28	TRBJ1-5	.	TRBD1	TGTGCCAGCAGTCCACAGGGGGCCTTTGGCAATCAGCCCCAGCATTTT	CASSPQGAFGNQPQHF
TRBV2	TRBJ1-2	.	.	TGTGCCAGCAGTGAGGGCCAACCGATAGGCGGCTACACCTTC	CASSEGQPIGGYTF
TRBV6-2/TRBV6-3	TRBJ1-5	.	.	TGTGCCAGCAGTTGGACGGACAGTCAGCCCCAGCATTTT	CASSWTDSQPQHF
TRBV19	TRBJ2-1	.	.	TGTGCCAGTAGTATTGATTGGGGACCTCGCGGCTACAATGAGCAGTTCTTC	CASSIDWGPRGYNEQFF
TRBV9	TRBJ2-1	.	.	TGTGCCAGCACCGTATCGGACAATGAGCAGTTCTTC	CASTVSDNEQFF
TRBV5-4	TRBJ2-7	.	TRBD2	TGTGCCAGCAGCTGGGGGGGGTTGGGTTACGAGCAGTACTTC	CASSWGGLGYEQYF
TRBV29-1	TRBJ2-3	.	.	TGCAGCGTTGAGGGTGGCACAGATACGCAGTATTTT	CSVEGGTDTQYF
TRBV3-1/TRBV3-2	TRBJ2-7	.	TRBD2	TGTGCCAGCAGCGAACCGGGGCTAGCGGCCTACGAGCAGTACTTC	CASSEPGLAAYEQYF
TRBV10-3	TRBJ2-5	.	TRBD1	TGTGCCATCGGGACAGGGGGCGGAGAGACCCAGTACTTC	CAIGTGGGETQYF
TRBV3-1/TRBV3-2	TRBJ1-1	.	.	TGTGCCAGCAGCCCCCGTGGGGTGAACACTGAAGCTTTCTTT	CASSPRGVNTEAFF
TRBV14	TRBJ2-1	.	TRBD2	TGTGCCAGCAGCCAAGATCGGCTAGCGGACAATGAGCAGTTCTTC	CASSQDRLADNEQFF
TRBV7-2	TRBJ2-6	few	TRBD1	TGTGCCAGCAGCTCCCGACAGGGGGCCGGGGCCAACGTCCTGACTTTC	CASSSRQGAGANVLTF
TRBV11-2	TRBJ2-1	.	.	TGTGCCAGCAGCCGAGGACAATACAATGAGCAGTTCTTC	CASSRGQYNEQFF
TRBV19	TRBJ2-2	.	TRBD2	TGTGCCAGTAGTATGACTAGCGGGAGAGCCGGGGAGCTGTTTTTT	CASSMTSGRAGELFF
TRBV25-1	TRBJ1-1	.	.	TGTGCCAGCAGTGAAGGGGGACGGACTGAAGCTTTCTTT	CASSEGGRTEAFF
TRBV30	TRBJ1-5	.	.	TGTGCCTGGAGTCGGGACGGGGGGAATCAGCCCCAGCATTTT	CAWSRDGGNQPQHF
TRBV19	TRBJ1-1	.	.	TGTGCCAGTAGTCCGCGCACAGGGTCCAACACTGAAGCTTTCTTT	CASSPRTGSNTEAFF
TRBV5-6	TRBJ2-2	.	.	TGTGCCAGCAGCAAAGGACAGTACACCGGGGAGCTGTTTTTT	CASSKGQYTGELFF
TRBV5-4	TRBJ2-1	few	.	TGTGCCAGCAGCTTGGGCAGGGTGCGGGAGCAGTTCTTC	CASSLGRVREQFF
TRBV9	TRBJ2-7	.	TRBD2	TGTGCCAGCAGCGTAAGCGGGGAGGGCTACGAGCAGTACTTC	CASSVSGEGYEQYF
TRBV5-1	TRBJ1-3	.	TRBD1	TGCGCCAGCAGCTTGCAGGGGGCTGGAAACACCATATATTTT	CASSLQGAGNTIYF
TRBV7-3	TRBJ2-3	once	TRBD2	TGTGCCAGCAGCCCCCAGGCGGGACTAGCGGGAGGGGACACAGATACGCAGTATTTT	CASSPQAGLAGGDTDTQYF
TRBV19	TRBJ1-1	.	TRBD1	TGTGCCAGTGACCTCCGACAGGGAGGGACTGAAGCTTTCTTT	CASDLRQGGTEAFF
TRBV19	TRBJ1-2	.	.	TGTGCCAGTAGTCCAGGGGAGAATAACTATGGCTACACCTTC	CASSPGENNYGYTF
TRBV5-4	TRBJ1-2	.	.	TGTGCCAGCAGCGTTGACATCTATGGCTACACCTTC	CASSVDIYGYTF
TRBV5-1	TRBJ2-1	.	TRBD1	TGCGCCAGCAGCCGGACAGGGACCTACAATGAGCAGTTCTTC	CASSRTGTYNEQFF
TRBV19	TRBJ2-3	few	.	TGTGCCAGTAGTAGGTCCGGGGATACGCAGTATTTT	CASSRSGDTQYF
TRBV7-2	TRBJ1-5	.	.	TGTGCCAGCAGCTTAGGGGGGGGCGCTGGGAATCAGCCCCAGCATTTT	CASSLGGGAGNQPQHF
TRBV30	TRBJ2-1	.	.	TGTGCCTGGAGTGTATTGCAGGTTGTTAATGAGCAGTTCTTC	CAWSVLQVVNEQFF
TRBV12-3/TRBV12-4	TRBJ2-4	.	.	TGTGCCAGCAGTCCCGGACGAAGGGACATTCAGTACTTC	CASSPGRRDIQYF
TRBV5-6	TRBJ2-1	.	.	TGTGCCAGCAGCTTGTCCCCCCAGGGGCAGTTCTTC	CASSLSPQGQFF
TRBV15	TRBJ2-7	.	.	TGTGCCACCAGCAGAGTGTCCTACGAGCAGTACTTC	CATSRVSYEQYF
TRBV28	TRBJ1-2	.	.	TGTGCCAGCAGTTTAAGGGCTTCCCATGGCTACACCTTC	CASSLRASHGYTF
TRBV15	TRBJ1-6	.	.	TGTGCCACCAGCAGAGATCGAACAGCCAGCTCCTATAATTCACCCCTCCACTTT	CATSRDRTASSYNSPLHF
TRBV7-6	TRBJ2-7	.	TRBD1	TGTGCCAGCAGCACCCACAGGGGGCGCATGAGAGAGCAGTACTTC	CASSTHRGRMREQYF
TRBV2	TRBJ2-7	.	TRBD1	TGTGCCAGCACGGGACAGGGGTACGAGCAGTACTTC	CASTGQGYEQYF
TRBV7-2	TRBJ2-7	.	TRBD2	TGTGCCAGCAGCATTCCGGGAGGAAACGAGCAGTACTTC	CASSIPGGNEQYF
TRBV7-2	TRBJ1-1	few	.	TGTGCCAGCAGCCCTTTACCAGGCAGGGTGAACAGTGAAGCTTTCTTT	CASSPLPGRVNSEAFF
TRBV4-2	TRBJ2-7	once	TRBD2	TGTGCCAGCAGCCAAGATGAGGGTTCGGCTAGCGGGAGTAACGAGCAGTACTTC	CASSQDEGSASGSNEQYF
TRBV5-1	TRBJ2-2	.	.	TGCGCCAGCAGCTTCGCGGGCCTCGGGGGCGGGGAGCTGTTTTTT	CASSFAGLGGGELFF
TRBV18	TRBJ1-4	.	.	TGTGCCAGCTCACCCAACCCCGGGGGTATTGAAAAACTGTTTTTT	CASSPNPGGIEKLFF
TRBV20-1	TRBJ2-7	once	.	TGCAGTCCCCTGAGGGTGGACGAGCAGTACTTC	CSPLRVDEQYF
TRBV28	TRBJ1-1	few	.	TGTGCCAGCTGGGGGGTGCGGGTTCAGAACACTGAAGCTTTCTTT	CASWGVRVQNTEAFF
TRBV30	TRBJ2-3	.	.	TGTGCCTGGGAGTCGAGCACAGATACGCAGTATTTT	CAWESSTDTQYF
TRBV5-1	TRBJ2-5	.	TRBD1	TGCGCCAGCAGCTCCTATGGGACAGAGCAAGAGACCCAGTACTTC	CASSSYGTEQETQYF
TRBV2	TRBJ1-5	.	.	TGTGCCAGCAGTGAAGGAGGATATAGCAATCAGCCCCAGCATTTT	CASSEGGYSNQPQHF
TRBV30	TRBJ2-3	once	.	TGTGCCTGGAGTGTAAAGCGAGATACGCAGTATTTT	CAWSVKRDTQYF